Listed here is a single T cell receptor beta chain. The antigen is undetermined. The read finishes 3 residues shy of the CDR3 end, and the germline J gene is used to complete it. Other DNA sequences in this sample translate to the same CDR3. Measured with immunoSEQ multiplex PCR; TCRdb has only the in-frame clones, and not every one. Listed are 40,000 or so clones; 6% to 8.5% falls within the top ten. This sample was included in a study of T cells in women clearing cervical HPV infection. Study-level information: Women with histologically confirmed HPV16-related CIN3 or worse, 2 with invasive cancer, served as cases. Controls' single incident HPV16 infection cleared within 12 months without precancer. With HLA typing for only a few women, HLA confounding remains possible.

The junction had 7 bases not matched to a gene; V was cut back by 0 bases and J by 7 bases. The CDR3 totals 15 residues. Germline loops: CDR1 SNHLY, CDR2 FYNNEI. Findings of the study overall: Effector/memory and HPV-specific T cells were not isolated, and association timing is unknown.

The chain joins TRBV2 to TRBJ1-2, with 8 nucleotides matching TRBD1. The source of this sequence is a woman between 18 and 70 years old with a cervical HPV16 infection that either progressed to CIN3+ or cleared (not recorded which). The specimen sequenced was blood buffy coat. The CDR3 spells CASSEARQGARGYTF. The sequenced part of the CDR3 DNA is TGTGCCAGCAGTGAAGCGCGGCAGGGGGCGCGTGGC.